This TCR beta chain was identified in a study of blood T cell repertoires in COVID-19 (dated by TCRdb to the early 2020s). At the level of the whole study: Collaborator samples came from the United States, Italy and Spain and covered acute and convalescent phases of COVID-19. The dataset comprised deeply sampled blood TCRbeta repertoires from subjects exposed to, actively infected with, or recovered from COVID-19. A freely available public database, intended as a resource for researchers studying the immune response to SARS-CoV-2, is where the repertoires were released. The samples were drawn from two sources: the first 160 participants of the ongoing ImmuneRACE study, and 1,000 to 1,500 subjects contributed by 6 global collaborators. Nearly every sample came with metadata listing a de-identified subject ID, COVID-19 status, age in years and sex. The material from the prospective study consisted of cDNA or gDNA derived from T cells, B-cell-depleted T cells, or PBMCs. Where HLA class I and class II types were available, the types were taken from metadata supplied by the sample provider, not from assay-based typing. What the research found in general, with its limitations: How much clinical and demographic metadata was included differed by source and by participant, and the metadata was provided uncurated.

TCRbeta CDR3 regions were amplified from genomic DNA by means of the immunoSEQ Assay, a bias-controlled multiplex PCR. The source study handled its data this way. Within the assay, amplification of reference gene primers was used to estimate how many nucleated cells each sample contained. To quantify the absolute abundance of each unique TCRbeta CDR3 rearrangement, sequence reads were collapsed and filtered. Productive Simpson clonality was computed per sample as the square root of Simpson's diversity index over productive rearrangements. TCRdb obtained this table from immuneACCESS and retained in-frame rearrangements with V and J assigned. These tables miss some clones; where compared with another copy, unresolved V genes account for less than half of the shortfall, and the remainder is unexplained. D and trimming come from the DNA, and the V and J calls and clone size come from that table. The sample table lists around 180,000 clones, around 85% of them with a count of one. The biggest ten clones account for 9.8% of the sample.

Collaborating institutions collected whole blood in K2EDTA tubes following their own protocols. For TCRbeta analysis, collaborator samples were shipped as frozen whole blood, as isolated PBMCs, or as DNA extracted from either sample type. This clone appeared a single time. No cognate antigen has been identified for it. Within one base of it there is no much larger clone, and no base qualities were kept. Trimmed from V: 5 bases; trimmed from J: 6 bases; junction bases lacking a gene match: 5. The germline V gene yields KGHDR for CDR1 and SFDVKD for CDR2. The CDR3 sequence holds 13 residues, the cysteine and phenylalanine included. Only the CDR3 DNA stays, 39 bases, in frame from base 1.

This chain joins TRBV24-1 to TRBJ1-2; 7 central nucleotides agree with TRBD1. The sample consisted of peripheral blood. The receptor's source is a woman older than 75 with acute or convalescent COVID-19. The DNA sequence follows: TGTGCCACCAGTGGTACAGGGGTGGATGGCTACACCTTC. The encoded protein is CATSGTGVDGYTF.